Sequencing of this T cell receptor (beta chain) was carried out in a study of tumor-infiltrating lymphocytes in glioblastoma multiforme. TCR beta libraries were built from RNA through three nested multiplex PCR rounds using modified ARM-PCR. One entry per CDR3 protein, called by TCRdb with MiXCR from the multiplex PCR reads. The table shows over 10,000 distinct CDR3 sequences, with 65% to 70% occurring only once. On this clonotype itself: The junction does not match germline at one end; this may be a read error.

The CDR3 runs to 15 residues. Per germline, CDR1 MNHNS and CDR2 SASEGT. Sequenced: brain tumor tissue. The chain carries TRBV6-1 and TRBJ2-1, with TRBD2 matching 10 bases. The source of this sequence is a male donor with glioblastoma. The CDR3 sequence is CASSLAGVGNNEQLF. CDR3 nucleotide sequence: TGTGCTAGCAGCCTAGCGGGAGTAGGGAACAATGAGCAGCTCTTC.